Each of the 3 T cell receptor beta chains below was sequenced from the same sample in a study of monozygotic twins with inflammatory bowel disease. TCRdb reworked the 5' RACE reads into one entry per CDR3 protein, no DNA. This listing includes around 230,000 distinct CDR3 sequences. Sample: blood. Source of these receptors: a human donor with ulcerative colitis or Crohn's disease, or a healthy co-twin of an affected twin (not recorded which).

V and J are TRBV12-3 or TRBV12-4 and TRBJ1-5; there is no DNA to check the TCRdb D call of TRBD1. This CDR3 is built from 15 residues. The CDR3 protein is CASSTPGQGNQPQHF.

The chain couples TRBV3-1 to TRBJ2-7. Germline V gene data show CDR1 as LGHDT and CDR2 as YNNKEL (reference sequence). This CDR3 is built from 15 residues. This chain's CDR3 is CASSPLSSLSYEQYF.

The V call is TRBV3-1, the J call TRBJ2-5; TCRdb names TRBD2, which stays unverified in the absence of DNA. The CDR3 covers 13 residues. The germline gives CDR1 LGHDT, CDR2 YNNKEL (reference sequence). CDR3 amino acids: CASSSSSRETQYF.